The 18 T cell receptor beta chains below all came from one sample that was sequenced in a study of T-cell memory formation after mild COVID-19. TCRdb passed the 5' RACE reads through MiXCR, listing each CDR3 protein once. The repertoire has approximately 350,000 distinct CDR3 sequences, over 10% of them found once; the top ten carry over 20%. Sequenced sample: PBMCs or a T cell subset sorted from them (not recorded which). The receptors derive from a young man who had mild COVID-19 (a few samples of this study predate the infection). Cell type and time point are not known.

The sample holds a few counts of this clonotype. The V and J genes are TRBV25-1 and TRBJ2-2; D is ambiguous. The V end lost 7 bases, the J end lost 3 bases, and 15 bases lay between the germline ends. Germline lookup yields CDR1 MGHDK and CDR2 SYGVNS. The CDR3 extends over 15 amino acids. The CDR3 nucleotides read TGTGCCAGCAAAAGCAACAGAGGCTACACCGGGGAGCTGTTTTTT. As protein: CASKSNRGYTGELFF.

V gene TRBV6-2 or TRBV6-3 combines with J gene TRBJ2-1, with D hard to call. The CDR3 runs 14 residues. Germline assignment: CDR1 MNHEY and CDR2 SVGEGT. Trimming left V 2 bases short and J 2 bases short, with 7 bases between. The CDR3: CASSYEGAYNEQFF. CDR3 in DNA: TGTGCCAGCAGTTACGAAGGAGCCTACAATGAGCAGTTCTTC.

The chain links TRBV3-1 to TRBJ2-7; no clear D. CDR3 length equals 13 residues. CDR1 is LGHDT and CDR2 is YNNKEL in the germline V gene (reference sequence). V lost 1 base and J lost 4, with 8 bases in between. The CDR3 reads CASSQGMGYEQYF. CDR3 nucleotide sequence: TGTGCCAGCAGCCAAGGAATGGGGTACGAGCAGTACTTC.

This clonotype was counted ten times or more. DNA for the CDR3: TGCGCCAGCAGCCAAGGACTAGTCGCCCCAGCCTACGAGCAGTACTTC. Translating gives CASSQGLVAPAYEQYF. This rearrangement joins TRBV4-1 to TRBJ2-7, with D tentatively TRBD2 (6 bases). The CDR3 runs to 16 residues. Germline assignment: CDR1 MGHRA and CDR2 YSYEKL. The V and J ends lost 1 base and 2 bases respectively, with 15 bases between them.

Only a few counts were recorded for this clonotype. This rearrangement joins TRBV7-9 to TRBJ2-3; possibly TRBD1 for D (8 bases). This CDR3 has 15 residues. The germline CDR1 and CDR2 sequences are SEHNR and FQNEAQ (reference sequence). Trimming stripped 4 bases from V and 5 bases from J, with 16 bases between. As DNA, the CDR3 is TGTGCCAGCAGCTCTCCGGACAGGGAGGGAGATACGCAGTATTTT. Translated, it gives CASSSPDREGDTQYF.

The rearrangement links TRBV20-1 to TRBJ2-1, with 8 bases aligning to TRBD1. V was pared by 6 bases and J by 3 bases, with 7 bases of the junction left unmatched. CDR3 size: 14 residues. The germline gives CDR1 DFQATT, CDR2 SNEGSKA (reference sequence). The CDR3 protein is CSATGQGLYNEQFF. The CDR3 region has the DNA TGCAGTGCGACCGGACAGGGACTCTACAATGAGCAGTTCTTC.

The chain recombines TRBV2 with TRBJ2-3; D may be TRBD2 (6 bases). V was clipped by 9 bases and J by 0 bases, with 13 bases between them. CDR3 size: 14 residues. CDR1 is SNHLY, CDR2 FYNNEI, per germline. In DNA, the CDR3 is TGTGCCAGACTTAACGGGACTAGCACAGATACGCAGTATTTT. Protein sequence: CARLNGTSTDTQYF.

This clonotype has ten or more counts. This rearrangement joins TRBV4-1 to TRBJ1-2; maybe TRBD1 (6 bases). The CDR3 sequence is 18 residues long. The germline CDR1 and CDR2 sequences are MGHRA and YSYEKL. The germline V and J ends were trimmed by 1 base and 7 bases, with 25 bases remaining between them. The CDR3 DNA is TGCGCCAGCAGCCAAGTCCCTCTCCTCAGGGGCCACGCCGGTGGCTACACCTTC. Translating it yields CASSQVPLLRGHAGGYTF.

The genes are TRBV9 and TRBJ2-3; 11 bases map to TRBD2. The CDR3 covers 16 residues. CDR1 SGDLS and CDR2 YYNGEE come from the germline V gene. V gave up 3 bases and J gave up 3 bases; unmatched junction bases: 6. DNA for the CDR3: TGTGCCAGCAGCGAAAAGACTAGCGGGGAGACAGATACGCAGTATTTT. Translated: CASSEKTSGETDTQYF. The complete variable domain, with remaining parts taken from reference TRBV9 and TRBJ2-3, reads DSGVTQTPKHLITATGQRVTLRCSPRSGDLSVYWYQQSLDQGLQFLIQYYNGEERAKGNILERFSAQQFPDLHSELNLSSLELGDSALYFCASSEKTSGETDTQYFGPGTRLTVL.

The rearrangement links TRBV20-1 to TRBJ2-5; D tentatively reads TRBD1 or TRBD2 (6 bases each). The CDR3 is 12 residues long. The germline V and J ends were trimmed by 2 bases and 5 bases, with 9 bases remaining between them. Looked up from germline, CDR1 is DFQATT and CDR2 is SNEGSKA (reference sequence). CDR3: CSARQGRETQYF. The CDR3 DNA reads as TGCAGTGCTAGACAGGGGAGGGAGACCCAGTACTTC.

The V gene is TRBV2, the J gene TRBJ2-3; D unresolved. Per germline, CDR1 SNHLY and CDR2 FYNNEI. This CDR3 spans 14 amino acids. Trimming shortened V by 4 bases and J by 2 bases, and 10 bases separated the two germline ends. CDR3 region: CASSASAATDTQYF. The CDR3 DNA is TGTGCCAGCAGTGCCTCCGCAGCCACAGATACGCAGTATTTT.

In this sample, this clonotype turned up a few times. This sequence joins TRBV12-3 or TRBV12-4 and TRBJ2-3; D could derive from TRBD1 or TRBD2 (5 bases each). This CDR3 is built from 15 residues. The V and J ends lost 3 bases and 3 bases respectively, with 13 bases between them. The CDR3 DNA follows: TGTGCCAGCAGTTTCTCCCCGGGACGAACAGATACGCAGTATTTT. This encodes CASSFSPGRTDTQYF.

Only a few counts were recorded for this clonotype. The CDR3 bases are TGCGCCAGCAGCCAAGCGGGGGATAGCAATCAGCCCCAGCATTTT. It codes for CASSQAGDSNQPQHF. The chain joins TRBV4-1 to TRBJ1-5; perhaps TRBD1 as D (5 bases). Trimming removed 1 base at V and 0 bases at J, with 7 bases between. CDR3 length equals 15 residues. Germline V CDR1 and CDR2: MGHRA, YSYEKL.

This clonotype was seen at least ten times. The CDR3 here is CASEGGSDTQYF. For the CDR3, the DNA is TGTGCCAGCGAGGGGGGTTCAGATACGCAGTATTTT. The rearrangement uses TRBV7-2 and TRBJ2-3, with D perhaps matching TRBD1 or TRBD2 (6 bases each). The V and J ends lost 8 bases and 4 bases respectively, with 10 bases between them. The length of the CDR3 is 12 residues. The germline V gene encodes CDR1 SGHTA and CDR2 FQGNSA.

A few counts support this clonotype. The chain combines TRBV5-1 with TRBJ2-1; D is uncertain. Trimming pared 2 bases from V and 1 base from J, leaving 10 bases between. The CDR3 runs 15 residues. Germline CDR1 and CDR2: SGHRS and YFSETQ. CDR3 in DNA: TGCGCCAGCAGCTTAGCCTTGGGATCCTACAATGAGCAGTTCTTC. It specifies CASSLALGSYNEQFF.

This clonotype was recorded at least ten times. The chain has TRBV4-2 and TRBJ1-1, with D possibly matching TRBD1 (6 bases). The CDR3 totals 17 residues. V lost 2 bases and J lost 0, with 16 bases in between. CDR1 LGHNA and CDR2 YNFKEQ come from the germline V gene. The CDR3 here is CASSQNYRGLVNTEAFF. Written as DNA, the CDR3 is TGTGCCAGCAGCCAAAATTATCGGGGGCTAGTGAACACTGAAGCTTTCTTT.

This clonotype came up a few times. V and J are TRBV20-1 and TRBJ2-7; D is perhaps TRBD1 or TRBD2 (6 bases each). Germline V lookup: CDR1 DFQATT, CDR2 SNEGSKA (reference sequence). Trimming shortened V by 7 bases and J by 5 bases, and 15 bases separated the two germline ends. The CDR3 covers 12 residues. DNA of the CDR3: TGCAGTGTTTTGGGGGGCGCAGACGAGCAGTACGTC. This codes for CSVLGGADEQYV.

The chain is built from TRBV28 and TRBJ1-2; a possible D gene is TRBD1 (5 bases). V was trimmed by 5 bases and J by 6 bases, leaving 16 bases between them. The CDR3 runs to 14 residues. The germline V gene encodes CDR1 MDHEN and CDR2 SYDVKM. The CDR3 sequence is CASSPPRRGDGYTF. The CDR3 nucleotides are TGTGCCAGCAGTCCCCCTCGGCGAGGGGATGGCTACACCTTC.